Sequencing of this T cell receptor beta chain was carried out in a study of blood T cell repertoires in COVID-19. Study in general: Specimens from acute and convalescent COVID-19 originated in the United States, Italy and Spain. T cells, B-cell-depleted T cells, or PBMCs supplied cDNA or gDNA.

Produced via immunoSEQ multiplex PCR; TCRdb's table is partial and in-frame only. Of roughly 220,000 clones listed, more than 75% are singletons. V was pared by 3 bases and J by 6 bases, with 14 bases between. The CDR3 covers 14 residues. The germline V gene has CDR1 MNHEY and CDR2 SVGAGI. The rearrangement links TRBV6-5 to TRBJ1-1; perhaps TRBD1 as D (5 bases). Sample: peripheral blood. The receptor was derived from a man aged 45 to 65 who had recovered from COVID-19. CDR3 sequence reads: CASSYRGGLSEAFF. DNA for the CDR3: TGTGCCAGCAGTTATCGGGGGGGATTGTCTGAAGCTTTCTTT.